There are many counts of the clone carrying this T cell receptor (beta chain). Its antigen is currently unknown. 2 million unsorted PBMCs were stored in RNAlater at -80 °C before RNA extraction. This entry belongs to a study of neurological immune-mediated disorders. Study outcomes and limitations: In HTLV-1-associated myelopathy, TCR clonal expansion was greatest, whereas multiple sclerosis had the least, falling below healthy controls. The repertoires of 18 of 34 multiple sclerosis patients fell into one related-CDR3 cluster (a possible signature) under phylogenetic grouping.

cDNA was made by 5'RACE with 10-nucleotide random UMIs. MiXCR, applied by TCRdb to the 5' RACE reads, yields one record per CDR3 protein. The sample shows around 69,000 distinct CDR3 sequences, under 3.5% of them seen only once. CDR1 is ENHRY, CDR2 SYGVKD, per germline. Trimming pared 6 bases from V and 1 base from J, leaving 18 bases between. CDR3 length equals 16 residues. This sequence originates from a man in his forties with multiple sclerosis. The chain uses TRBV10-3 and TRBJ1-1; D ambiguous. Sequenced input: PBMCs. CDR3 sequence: CAISNFLAAENTEAFF. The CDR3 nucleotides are TGTGCCATCAGCAACTTTTTGGCGGCTGAGAACACTGAAGCTTTCTTT.